This section outlines one TCR beta chain sequence together with its context. The sample comes from a study of blood T cell repertoires in COVID-19. The CDR3 totals 19 residues. In the original workflow: Reference gene primers were amplified, and this amplification served to estimate nucleated cell counts. Only in-frame clones appear in the TCRdb table, and some are missing; sequencing was by immunoSEQ multiplex PCR. Clone size and V and J calls were adopted from that table, with D and trimming inferred from the DNA. This table has 200,000 to 300,000 clones, 86% appearing once. Input material: peripheral blood. This TCR was recovered from a man younger than 40 with active or convalescent COVID-19. The chain recombines TRBV21-1 with TRBJ1-5; TRBD1, the table's D call, lacks a check against the DNA. TRBV21-1 is a known pseudogene. CDR3 sequence: CASSKSEIPGHNSNQPQHF. The CDR3 DNA is TGTGCCAGCAGCAAATCAGAAATACCAGGTCACAATAGCAATCAGCCCCAGCATTTT.